This T cell receptor (beta chain) was observed in a study of blood T cell repertoires in COVID-19. Study information: Acute and convalescent COVID-19 specimens originated in the United States, Italy and Spain.

In the study's own analysis: Estimated nucleated cell counts came from reference gene primer amplification. Sequencing was performed with immunoSEQ multiplex PCR; in TCRdb, only in-frame clones are kept and a portion is missing. That table is the source of V, J and clone size, and D and trimming were worked out from the DNA. The table includes some 97,000 clones, almost 90% detected once. This CDR3 region has 14 residues. V lost 7 bases and J lost 2, with 14 bases in between. CDR1 and CDR2 from the germline V gene are MDHEN and SYDVKM. The sequence was collected from a human donor in a cohort sampled during active COVID-19. The sample was peripheral blood. The J gene is TRBJ1-2, the V gene TRBV28, with D possibly TRBD1 on 6 matching bases. Here the CDR3 reads CASNIRGTNYGYTF. The CDR3 DNA reads as TGTGCCAGCAATATCAGGGGCACGAACTATGGCTACACCTTC.